This entry features one TCR beta chain sequence. The CDR3 extends over 14 amino acids. The junction had 5 bases not matched to a gene; V was cut back by 5 bases and J by 3 bases. The germline V gene encodes CDR1 LNHDA and CDR2 SQIVND (reference sequence). Generated by immunoSEQ multiplex PCR, the TCRdb table keeps only in-frame clones and is missing some. The sample includes about 100,000 clones, 91% seen only once; the top ten take around 0.58%. This sample was included in a study of OX40 agonist ivuxolimab in advanced cancers. Overall study: People who had prior anti-PD-1, anti-PD-L1 or anti-CTLA-4 therapy could take part, and around 39% had some.

The rearrangement links TRBV19 to TRBJ1-2, with TRBD1 matching over 8 bases. The sequence derives from an adult with an advanced solid tumor such as melanoma, head and neck, liver or kidney cancer. Source: CD4+ or CD8+ T cells sorted from blood, taken in a trial of the OX40 agonist ivuxolimab. The CDR3 here is CASSHQQGDYGYTF. As DNA, the CDR3 is TGTGCCAGTAGTCATCAACAGGGGGACTATGGCTACACCTTC.